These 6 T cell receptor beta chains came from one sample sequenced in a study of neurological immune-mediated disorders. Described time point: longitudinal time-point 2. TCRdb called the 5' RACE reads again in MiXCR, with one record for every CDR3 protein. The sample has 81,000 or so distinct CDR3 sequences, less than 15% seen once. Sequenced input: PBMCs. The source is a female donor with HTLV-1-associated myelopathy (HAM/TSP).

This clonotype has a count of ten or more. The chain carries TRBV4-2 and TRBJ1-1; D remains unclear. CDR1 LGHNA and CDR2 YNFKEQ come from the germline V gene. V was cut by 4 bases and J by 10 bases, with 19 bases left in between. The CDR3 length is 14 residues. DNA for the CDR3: TGTGCCAGCAGCCCCCCGCGGGGTTCGGGCGTAGCTTTCTTT. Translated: CASSPPRGSGVAFF.

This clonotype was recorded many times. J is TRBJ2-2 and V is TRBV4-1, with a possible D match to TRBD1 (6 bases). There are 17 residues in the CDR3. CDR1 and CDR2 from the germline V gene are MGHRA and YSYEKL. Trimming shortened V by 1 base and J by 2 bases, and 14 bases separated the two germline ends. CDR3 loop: CASSQGAWGLNTGELFF. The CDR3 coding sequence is TGCGCCAGCAGCCAAGGGGCCTGGGGGCTAAACACCGGGGAGCTGTTTTTT.

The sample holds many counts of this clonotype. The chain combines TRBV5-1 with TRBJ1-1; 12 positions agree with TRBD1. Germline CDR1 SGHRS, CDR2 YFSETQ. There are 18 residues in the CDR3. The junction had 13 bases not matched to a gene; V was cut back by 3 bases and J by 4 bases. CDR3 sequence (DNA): TGCGCCAGCAGCTGGGGGACAGGGGGCGCGGAGTATCCCACTGAAGCTTTCTTT. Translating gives CASSWGTGGAEYPTEAFF.

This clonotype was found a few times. CDR3 region: CASSARGTSGGAYHNEQFF. The CDR3 bases are TGCGCCAGCAGCGCGCGCGGGACTAGCGGGGGGGCTTATCACAATGAGCAGTTCTTC. The chain couples TRBV5-1 to TRBJ2-1; 16 bases map to TRBD2. CDR3 length equals 19 residues. Germline values: CDR1 SGHRS, CDR2 YFSETQ. The junction had 12 bases not matched to a gene; V was cut back by 4 bases and J by 5 bases. The whole variable domain, filled in from reference TRBV5-1 and TRBJ2-1, reads KAGVTQTPRYLIKTRGQQVTLSCSPISGHRSVSWYQQTPGQGLQFLFEYFSETQRNKGNFPGRFSGRQFSNSRSEMNVSTLELGDSALYLCASSARGTSGGAYHNEQFFGPGTRLTVL.

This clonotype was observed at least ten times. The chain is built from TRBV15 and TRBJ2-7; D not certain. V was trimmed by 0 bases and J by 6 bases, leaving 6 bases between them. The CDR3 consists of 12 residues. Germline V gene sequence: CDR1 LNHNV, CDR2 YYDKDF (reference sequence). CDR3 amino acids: CATSRDRREQYF. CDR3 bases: TGTGCCACCAGCAGAGATAGGCGCGAGCAGTACTTC. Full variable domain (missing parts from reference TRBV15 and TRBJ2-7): DAMVIQNPRYQVTQFGKPVTLSCSQTLNHNVMYWYQQKSSQAPKLLFHYYDKDFNNEADTPDNFQSRRPNTSFCFLDIRSPGLGDTAMYLCATSRDRREQYFGPGTRLTVT.

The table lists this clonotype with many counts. DNA for the CDR3: TGCGCCAGCAGCCCCATTCCGGGTGCTGAAGCTTTCTTT. Protein: CASSPIPGAEAFF. This chain links TRBV5-1 with TRBJ1-1, with D unresolved. The CDR3 totals 13 residues. Trimming took 4 bases from V and 6 from J, leaving 13 bases between them. The germline CDR1 and CDR2 sequences are SGHRS and YFSETQ.